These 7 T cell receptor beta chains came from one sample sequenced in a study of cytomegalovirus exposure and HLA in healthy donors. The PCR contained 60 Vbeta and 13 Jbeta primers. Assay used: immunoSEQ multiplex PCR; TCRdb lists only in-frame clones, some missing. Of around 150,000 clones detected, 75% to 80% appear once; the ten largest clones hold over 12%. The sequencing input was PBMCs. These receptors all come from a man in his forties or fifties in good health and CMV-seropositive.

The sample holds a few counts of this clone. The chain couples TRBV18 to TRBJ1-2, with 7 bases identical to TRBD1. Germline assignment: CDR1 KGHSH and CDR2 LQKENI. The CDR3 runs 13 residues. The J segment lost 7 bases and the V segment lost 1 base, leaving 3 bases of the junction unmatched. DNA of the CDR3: TGTGCCAGCTCACCACAGGGGGCCGGTGGCTACACCTTC. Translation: CASSPQGAGGYTF.

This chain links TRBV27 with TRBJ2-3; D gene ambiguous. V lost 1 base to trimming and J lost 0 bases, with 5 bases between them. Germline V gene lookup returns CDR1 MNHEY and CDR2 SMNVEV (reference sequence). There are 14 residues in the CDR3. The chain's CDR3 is CASSLYTSTDTQYF. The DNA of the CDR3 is TGTGCCAGCAGTTTATATACTAGCACAGATACGCAGTATTTT.

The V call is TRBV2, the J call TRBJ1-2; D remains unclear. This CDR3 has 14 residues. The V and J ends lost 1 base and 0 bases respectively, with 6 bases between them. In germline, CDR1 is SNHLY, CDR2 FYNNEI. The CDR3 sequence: CASSEVVTNYGYTF. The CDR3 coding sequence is TGTGCCAGCAGTGAAGTTGTTACTAACTATGGCTACACCTTC.

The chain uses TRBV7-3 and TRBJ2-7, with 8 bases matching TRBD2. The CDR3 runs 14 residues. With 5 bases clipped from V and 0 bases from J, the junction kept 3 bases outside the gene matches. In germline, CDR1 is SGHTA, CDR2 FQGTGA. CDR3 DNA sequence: TGTGCCAGCAGCCGGGGGGGTAGCTCCTACGAGCAGTACTTC. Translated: CASSRGGSSYEQYF.

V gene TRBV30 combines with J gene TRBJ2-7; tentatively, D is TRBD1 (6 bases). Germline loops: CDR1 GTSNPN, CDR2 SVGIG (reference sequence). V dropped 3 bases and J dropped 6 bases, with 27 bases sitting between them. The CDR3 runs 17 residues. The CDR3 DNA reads TGTGCCTGGAGGCGGCTGGCTTACAGGGACGAAATGGGCGAGCAGTACTTC. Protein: CAWRRLAYRDEMGEQYF.

CDR3 loop: CASKLAGEVDTGELFF. The CDR3 DNA reads as TGTGCCAGCAAACTAGCGGGGGAGGTGGACACCGGGGAGCTGTTTTTT. The chain uses TRBV4-2 and TRBJ2-2; 11 bases match TRBD2. CDR3 size: 16 residues. The V segment lost 7 bases and the J segment 3 bases; nucleotides outside the gene matches: 7. Germline loops: CDR1 LGHNA, CDR2 YNFKEQ.

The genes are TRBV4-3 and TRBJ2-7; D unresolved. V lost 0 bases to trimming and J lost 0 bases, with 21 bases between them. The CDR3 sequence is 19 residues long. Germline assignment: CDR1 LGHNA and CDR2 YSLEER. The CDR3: CASSQDPREQSASSYEQYF. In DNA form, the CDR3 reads TGCGCCAGCAGCCAAGACCCCCGCGAGCAGTCAGCTAGCTCCTACGAGCAGTACTTC.